These T cell receptor beta chains were read from a single sample in a study of blood T cell repertoires in COVID-19. Sequencing was performed with immunoSEQ multiplex PCR; in TCRdb, only in-frame clones are kept and a portion is missing. Of under 15,000 clones listed, approximately 85% are singletons. Material: peripheral blood. These receptors were taken from a human donor in a cohort sampled during active COVID-19. Both conserved end residues are part of each CDR3. The order of the fields is V gene, J gene, clone size, D gene, CDR3 protein, CDR3 DNA. A D gene is named only where the DNA matches it firmly. Clone size is stated in some rows and not others, as once, few, many or a class when expanded.

TRBV5-5	TRBJ1-3	.	.	CASSLGDNHSGNTIYF	TGTGCCAGCAGCTTGGGGGACAATCACTCTGGAAACACCATATATTTT
TRBV5-1	TRBJ2-5	.	.	CASSAGTGYQETQYF	TGCGCCAGCAGCGCCGGGACTGGGTACCAAGAGACCCAGTACTTC
TRBV7-2	TRBJ2-2	.	TRBD2	CASSQGLAAHQTGELFF	TGTGCCAGCAGCCAGGGACTAGCGGCCCATCAGACCGGGGAGCTGTTTTTT
TRBV4-1	TRBJ2-7	few	TRBD2	CASSQEVGGYEQYF	TGCGCCAGCAGCCAAGAAGTCGGGGGGTACGAGCAGTACTTC
TRBV11-3	TRBJ2-3	.	.	CASSPGSVVGTSTDTQYF	TGTGCCAGCAGCCCCGGGAGTGTGGTCGGGACGAGCACAGATACGCAGTATTTT
TRBV7-9	TRBJ2-7	.	.	CASSPRGGVNREQYF	TGTGCCAGCAGCCCAAGGGGCGGGGTAAATCGAGAGCAGTACTTC
TRBV4-3	TRBJ1-1	.	TRBD1	CASSQDPGTGVGTEAFF	TGCGCCAGCAGCCAAGACCCCGGGACAGGGGTGGGCACTGAAGCTTTCTTT
TRBV7-2	TRBJ2-1	few	TRBD2	CASSVSGTRGVDEQFF	TGTGCCAGCAGCGTCTCCGGGACTAGGGGGGTCGATGAGCAGTTCTTC
TRBV5-3	TRBJ2-7	.	TRBD2	CARSCSGLAGGSGSYEQYF	TGTGCCAGAAGCTGCTCGGGACTAGCGGGAGGTTCAGGCTCCTACGAGCAGTACTTC
TRBV30	TRBJ2-7	.	TRBD1	CAWATGAYEQYF	TGTGCCTGGGCCACAGGGGCCTACGAGCAGTACTTC
TRBV7-2	TRBJ2-5	.	.	CASSNQGGRETQYF	TGTGCCAGCAGCAACCAGGGGGGTCGAGAGACCCAGTACTTC
TRBV15	TRBJ2-5	.	.	CATSRQGGQETQYF	TGTGCCACCAGCAGGCAGGGAGGTCAAGAGACCCAGTACTTC
TRBV5-1	TRBJ2-7	.	.	CASSSDTSRAYEQYF	TGCGCCAGCAGCTCAGACACTTCCCGAGCCTACGAGCAGTACTTC